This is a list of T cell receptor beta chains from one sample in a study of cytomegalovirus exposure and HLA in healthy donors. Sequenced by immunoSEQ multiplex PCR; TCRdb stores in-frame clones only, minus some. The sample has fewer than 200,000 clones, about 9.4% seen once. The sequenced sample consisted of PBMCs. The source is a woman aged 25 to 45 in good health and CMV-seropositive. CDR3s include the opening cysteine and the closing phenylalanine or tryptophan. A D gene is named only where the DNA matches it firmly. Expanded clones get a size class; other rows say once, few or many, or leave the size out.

TGCAGCGCGGGACAGGTTAATGAAAAACTGTTTTTT,CSAGQVNEKLFF,TRBJ1-4,TRBD1,.,TRBV29-1
TGTGCCAGCAGCGTAGGGACTAGCGGCTACGAGCAGTACTTC,CASSVGTSGYEQYF,TRBJ2-7,TRBD2,few,TRBV9
TGTGCCAGCAGCTTAAGGGGGCCGAACACTGAAGCTTTCTTT,CASSLRGPNTEAFF,TRBJ1-1,TRBD1,.,TRBV5-6
TGTGCCAGCAGTCGTAGCGGGAGTGTTTCCGGGGAGCTGTTTTTT,CASSRSGSVSGELFF,TRBJ2-2,TRBD2,few,TRBV6-6
TGTGCCAGCTCGCCGATTAGCGGGACAACAGATACGCAGTATTTT,CASSPISGTTDTQYF,TRBJ2-3,TRBD2,.,TRBV18
TGTGCCTGGAGTGACAGGGGTAGCAATCAGCCCCAGCATTTT,CAWSDRGSNQPQHF,TRBJ1-5,TRBD1,.,TRBV30
TGTGCCAGCAGCCAATCCCTTGGGACTAGCGGAGTCAGTGCGGAGACCCAGTACTTC,CASSQSLGTSGVSAETQYF,TRBJ2-5,TRBD2,.,TRBV4-2
TGTGCCAGTCAAGATAGCGGGAGCCGTGAGCAGTTCTTC,CASQDSGSREQFF,TRBJ2-1,TRBD2,.,TRBV28
TGTGCCAGCAGTGAACGGGGCTACGAGCAGTACTTC,CASSERGYEQYF,TRBJ2-7,.,few,TRBV6-1
TGTGCCAGCAACTCCGGGACAGGGCCCTATGGCTACACCTTC,CASNSGTGPYGYTF,TRBJ1-2,TRBD1,.,TRBV27
TGTGCCACCCGGTCCCCGTCGAGCTCCTACAATGAGCAGTTCTTC,CATRSPSSSYNEQFF,TRBJ2-1,.,few,TRBV15
TGTGCCAGCAGCGTCGGACAGAACTATGGCTACACCTTC,CASSVGQNYGYTF,TRBJ1-2,.,.,TRBV9
TGCGCCAGCAGCCTGGACTACTCCTACAATGAGCAGTTCTTC,CASSLDYSYNEQFF,TRBJ2-1,.,few,TRBV5-1
TGTGCCAGCAGTCAGACCGCAGGGTGGGAAAAACTGTTTTTT,CASSQTAGWEKLFF,TRBJ1-4,.,few,TRBV2
TGTGCCAGCAGTTACGACAGGGGATTAGAAAAACTGTTTTTT,CASSYDRGLEKLFF,TRBJ1-4,TRBD1,.,TRBV6-5
TGTGCCAGCGGTCGGGCGGGGACCTACGAGCAGTACTTC,CASGRAGTYEQYF,TRBJ2-7,.,.,TRBV6-1
TGTGCCAGCAGTGAGTGGGGCGGGACGGGCAATGAGCAGTTCTTC,CASSEWGGTGNEQFF,TRBJ2-1,.,.,TRBV2
TGCGCCAGCAGCTTGCGAGGGTTTGGCTACGAGCAGTACTTC,CASSLRGFGYEQYF,TRBJ2-7,.,.,TRBV5-1
TGTGCCAGCAGTGGATATGGGACCAAGCTGACAGGGATCCCTTTCCACGGTGAAAAACTGTTTTTT,CASSGYGTKLTGIPFHGEKLFF,TRBJ1-4,TRBD1,few,TRBV2
TGCGCCAGCAGTGTTGCTAGCGACGGCGAGCAGTACTTC,CASSVASDGEQYF,TRBJ2-7,.,.,TRBV10-2
TGTGCCAGCAGCCAAGAGTGGGGGGAGAGCTCCTACAATGAGCAGTTCTTC,CASSQEWGESSYNEQFF,TRBJ2-1,.,.,TRBV4-2
TGTGCCAGCAGCGTCGGGGACAGGGCTATTAACACCGGGGAGCTGTTTTTT,CASSVGDRAINTGELFF,TRBJ2-2,TRBD1,few,TRBV9
TGCGCCAGCAGCTTGGCGGCAGGGATCACAGATACGCAGTATTTT,CASSLAAGITDTQYF,TRBJ2-3,.,few,TRBV5-1
TGTGCCAGCAGCCAAACTAGCGGGAAGTACGAGCAGTACTTC,CASSQTSGKYEQYF,TRBJ2-7,TRBD2,.,TRBV5-4
TGTGCCAGCAGCATCATGGGGGGGCATGACACAGATACGCAGTATTTT,CASSIMGGHDTDTQYF,TRBJ2-3,.,few,TRBV9
TGTGCCAGCAGTTACTCGAGCGGGGGAGCCATATATTTT,CASSYSSGGAIYF,TRBJ1-3,.,.,TRBV6-5
TGTGCCAGCAGTTCAAGGACAGGGAAAAACTATGGCTACACTTTC,CASSSRTGKNYGYTF,TRBJ1-2,TRBD1,.,TRBV6-1
TGTGCCAGCAGCGTGGGGCTCTCAGTGGGGGGACATGAGCAGTTCTTC,CASSVGLSVGGHEQFF,TRBJ2-1,.,.,TRBV9
TGTGCCAGCAGCCCGATCACAGTGATAGAGACCCAGTACTTC,CASSPITVIETQYF,TRBJ2-5,.,.,TRBV7-2
TGTGCCAGCAGCATCACAGGGGTTGGCGATGGCTACACCTTC,CASSITGVGDGYTF,TRBJ1-2,TRBD1,.,TRBV11-1
TGTGCCAGCAGTGGTAGACAGGGATTAAATGAAAAACTGTTTTTT,CASSGRQGLNEKLFF,TRBJ1-4,TRBD1,.,TRBV6-1
TGTGCCAGCAGCTTATTGGGCGGGAGCGTGGGAGAGACCCAGTACTTC,CASSLLGGSVGETQYF,TRBJ2-5,TRBD2,.,TRBV7-2
TGTGCCAGCAGTTTCAGGGACTACAATCAAGAGACCCAGTACTTC,CASSFRDYNQETQYF,TRBJ2-5,TRBD2,few,TRBV7-3
TGTGCCAGCATCCCACCTGGGAGTACCTACGAGCAGTACTTC,CASIPPGSTYEQYF,TRBJ2-7,.,.,TRBV6-1
TGTGCCAGCACCTTAAAATACGATCGGGACAGTGGCAATCAGCCCCAGCATTTT,CASTLKYDRDSGNQPQHF,TRBJ1-5,TRBD1,.,TRBV19
TGTGCCAGCAGTTTATCTTTAGCGGGAAAGAATGAGCAGTTCTTC,CASSLSLAGKNEQFF,TRBJ2-1,TRBD2,.,TRBV27
TGTGCCAGTAGTCCCCCGGGACAGCGAGCCTCCTACGAGCAGTACTTC,CASSPPGQRASYEQYF,TRBJ2-7,TRBD1,.,TRBV19
TGTGCCACCGGACGGGAGCCCTATGGCTACACCTTC,CATGREPYGYTF,TRBJ1-2,.,few,TRBV6-1
TGTGCCAGCAGCTTAGTAGTCTACAATGAGCAGTTCTTC,CASSLVVYNEQFF,TRBJ2-1,.,few,TRBV7-2
TGTGCCAGCAGTGAATATGGATTAGCGGGAGCTGAAGAGACCCAGTACTTC,CASSEYGLAGAEETQYF,TRBJ2-5,TRBD2,few,TRBV25-1
TGCGCCAGCAGCTTCGGGACTAGCGGGAACGAGCAGTACTTC,CASSFGTSGNEQYF,TRBJ2-7,TRBD2,.,TRBV5-1
TGTGCCAGCAGTCCTGGGACAGGGACTGAAGCTTTCTTT,CASSPGTGTEAFF,TRBJ1-1,TRBD1,few,TRBV6-6
TGTGCCAGCAGCTTATTCCCCAGCGGAAACATTCAGTACTTC,CASSLFPSGNIQYF,TRBJ2-4,.,few,TRBV11-2
TGTGCCAGCAGTCCTCTAGCGGGAGCCTACAATGAGCAGTTCTTC,CASSPLAGAYNEQFF,TRBJ2-1,TRBD2,few,TRBV2
TGTGCCTGGAGTGTACGGGTTCAAGAGACCCAGTACTTC,CAWSVRVQETQYF,TRBJ2-5,.,few,TRBV30
TGTGCCAGCAGTTTATCGAGGCAGGGCCTCTCCTACGAGCCGTACTTC,CASSLSRQGLSYEPYF,TRBJ2-7,.,.,TRBV27
TGTGCCAGCAGCGCACTAGCGGGAGGAGATACGCAGTATTTT,CASSALAGGDTQYF,TRBJ2-3,TRBD2,few,TRBV9
TGCGCCAGCAGCTTATTTGAAGCGGAGGGCTACACCTTC,CASSLFEAEGYTF,TRBJ1-2,.,.,TRBV5-1
TGCGCCAGCAGCTCGTCCCTAACGTCTGCCGAGCAGTACTTC,CASSSSLTSAEQYF,TRBJ2-7,.,.,TRBV5-1
TGTGCCAGCAGCTGGGCCGGGACTAGAACCTACGAGCAGTACTTC,CASSWAGTRTYEQYF,TRBJ2-7,TRBD2,few,TRBV5-5
TGTGCCAGCAGCTTGGTGCCGGGACTAGCGGGGCTCCACTACGAGCAGTACTTC,CASSLVPGLAGLHYEQYF,TRBJ2-7,TRBD2,.,TRBV7-2
TGCGCCAGCAGCGACCCAGGGGGCTCTGAGCAGTACTTC,CASSDPGGSEQYF,TRBJ2-7,TRBD1,few,TRBV5-1
TGCGCCAGCAGCTTGGTAAGCGGGAGCACAGATACGCAGTATTTT,CASSLVSGSTDTQYF,TRBJ2-3,.,few,TRBV5-1
TGTGCCAGCGGCGGGAGGATCTACGAGCAGTACTTC,CASGGRIYEQYF,TRBJ2-7,TRBD2,.,TRBV2
TGTGCCAGCAGACCCACCGGGACAGGGGCATCTCGCGGGAGCTACTACGAGCAGTACTTC,CASRPTGTGASRGSYYEQYF,TRBJ2-7,TRBD1,few,TRBV2
TGTGCCTGGACTAGAGGCAGGGCTAGCGGTGAAAAACTGTTTTTT,CAWTRGRASGEKLFF,TRBJ1-4,.,few,TRBV30
TGTGCCAGCAGCGCCTCCGGACTAGCGGGACGCAATGAGCAGTTCTTC,CASSASGLAGRNEQFF,TRBJ2-1,TRBD2,once,TRBV9
TGTGCCAGCAGTAGGGGACAGCTCCACCAAGAGACCCAGTACTTC,CASSRGQLHQETQYF,TRBJ2-5,TRBD1,few,TRBV2
TGCGCCAGCAGCTTGGGGACAGGGCCGTGGTCAATTTCGGCTGAGCAGTACTTC,CASSLGTGPWSISAEQYF,TRBJ2-7,TRBD1,few,TRBV5-1